The 16 T cell receptor beta chains presented below share a single source sample, sequenced in a study of T cell changes during pregnancy in multiple sclerosis. Some clones are missing from TCRdb's copy, which holds only in-frame ones; the method was immunoSEQ multiplex PCR. Of 30,000 to 50,000 clones listed, 90% were seen once; the top ten hold roughly 0.5%. The sample here was CD4+ T cells from peripheral blood mononuclear cells, taken in the first trimester of pregnancy. Every receptor here comes from a female donor in good health, enrolled as a control in a pregnancy study.

This sequence joins TRBV27 and TRBJ2-3; TRBD2 aligns across 8 bases. This CDR3 spans 14 amino acids. Germline lookup yields CDR1 MNHEY and CDR2 SMNVEV (reference sequence). With 11 bases clipped from V and 2 bases from J, the junction kept 9 bases outside the gene matches. CDR3: CACRRGGLTDTQYF. Here the CDR3 DNA reads TGTGCCTGCCGACGGGGGGGACTCACAGATACGCAGTATTTT.

The chain couples TRBV7-6 to TRBJ1-5, with a weak D call TRBD1 (6 bases). Deletions cut 1 base from V and 1 base from J, with 14 bases between. CDR1 and CDR2 (germline): SGHVS, FNYEAQ. The CDR3 is made up of 17 amino acids. The CDR3 sequence: CASSLVGGGWSNQPQHF. The CDR3 DNA sequence: TGTGCCAGCAGCTTAGTAGGGGGGGGCTGGAGCAATCAGCCCCAGCATTTT.

This chain joins TRBV7-6 and TRBJ1-6, with 8 bases fitting TRBD1. The CDR3 is 16 residues long. Germline CDR1 is SGHVS and CDR2 is FNYEAQ. The trim removed 4 bases at V and 5 bases at J, leaving 7 bases unmatched. The chain's CDR3 is CASSSTQGANNSPLHF. The CDR3 nucleotides are TGTGCCAGCAGCTCCACGCAGGGGGCCAATAATTCACCCCTCCACTTT.

J is TRBJ2-1 and V is TRBV27; the D is unclear. The length of the CDR3 is 15 residues. Germline V lookup: CDR1 MNHEY, CDR2 SMNVEV (reference sequence). Trimming removed 1 base at V and 3 bases at J, with 10 bases between. The CDR3 reads CASSLLTSGYNEQFF. CDR3 DNA: TGTGCCAGCAGTTTATTAACATCTGGCTACAATGAGCAGTTCTTC.

This chain uses TRBV5-1 with TRBJ2-3; TRBD2 agrees at 10 bases. V shed 4 bases, J shed 7 bases, and the junction held 21 bases outside the gene matches. CDR3 length: 19 amino acids. Germline CDR1 SGHRS, CDR2 YFSETQ. Written as DNA, the CDR3 is TGCGCCAGCAGCCGGGAGGCTAGCGGGGGCCCGGGGCACATAAATACGCAGTATTTT. It codes for CASSREASGGPGHINTQYF.

The chain carries TRBV5-4 and TRBJ1-2; D not resolved. V lost 0 bases, J lost 12 bases, and 18 bases lay in between. Germline V gives CDR1 SGHNT, CDR2 YYREEE (reference sequence). The CDR3 consists of 14 residues. The CDR3 nucleotides read TGTGCCAGCAGCTTGGGGCGGGCACACTCGGAAGACACCTTC. It translates to CASSLGRAHSEDTF.

This clone was seen once. The chain uses TRBV4-2 and TRBJ1-1, with 8 bases lining up with TRBD1. The germline V gene has CDR1 LGHNA and CDR2 YNFKEQ. The CDR3 is made up of 18 amino acids. The V gene end was trimmed by 4 bases and the J gene end by 0 bases; junction bases not matched to a gene: 13. CDR3 nucleotides: TGTGCCAGCAGCCCTGGGGACAGGTCCAAGGGGATGAACACTGAAGCTTTCTTT. It specifies CASSPGDRSKGMNTEAFF.

The chain carries TRBV7-9 and TRBJ1-2, with TRBD1 as a possible D gene (5 bases). The CDR3 is 15 residues long. V was shortened by 5 bases and J by 3 bases, with 16 bases between the two germline ends. Germline loops: CDR1 SEHNR, CDR2 FQNEAQ (reference sequence). The CDR3 DNA follows: TGTGCCAGCAGCCCCCGTGGGGGGAACGACTATGGCTACACCTTC. This gives the protein CASSPRGGNDYGYTF.

This clone was found a few times. This chain links TRBV27 with TRBJ1-5; D is undetermined. Per the germline V gene, CDR1 is MNHEY and CDR2 is SMNVEV (reference sequence). The CDR3 covers 12 residues. V dropped 8 bases and J dropped 4 bases, with 9 bases sitting between them. This CDR3 is CASGPRNQPQHF. The DNA for the CDR3 is TGTGCCAGCGGCCCCCGAAATCAGCCCCAGCATTTT.

This rearrangement joins TRBV6-4 to TRBJ2-3; TRBD2 matches at 12 bases. The CDR3 totals 16 residues. From germline, CDR1 is MRHNA and CDR2 SNTAGT. J was trimmed by 0 bases and V by 6 bases; bases with no gene match: 4. The CDR3 region is CASSGLAGSSTDTQYF. Written as DNA, the CDR3 is TGTGCCAGCAGCGGACTAGCGGGGAGTAGCACAGATACGCAGTATTTT.

This clone was detected a few times. The chain carries TRBV29-1 and TRBJ1-1; tentative D call: TRBD1 (5 bases). Per germline, CDR1 SQVTM and CDR2 ANQGSEA. The CDR3 contains 13 residues. V was cut by 7 bases and J by 3 bases, with 15 bases left in between. The CDR3 loop is CSAFGTGDTEAFF. The DNA for the CDR3 is TGCAGCGCCTTTGGGACGGGGGACACTGAAGCTTTCTTT.

This sequence joins TRBV30 and TRBJ2-5; 9 bases map to TRBD2. The ends lost 6 bases at V and 5 bases at J; junction bases unmatched: 10. Germline V gene lookup returns CDR1 GTSNPN and CDR2 SVGIG (reference sequence). This CDR3 has 14 amino acids. CDR3 residues: CACSPGLAGETQYF. The CDR3 DNA follows: TGTGCCTGCAGCCCGGGACTAGCTGGGGAGACCCAGTACTTC.

J is TRBJ2-1 and V is TRBV28; 12 bases agree with TRBD2. Germline values: CDR1 MDHEN, CDR2 SYDVKM. After removal of 11 bases from V and 7 bases from J, the junction contained 9 bases not matched to a gene. There are 14 residues in the CDR3. For the CDR3, the DNA is TGTGCCGTCCTAGCGGGGGGGCCAATGAATGAGCAGTTCTTC. Translating it yields CAVLAGGPMNEQFF.

This clone showed up just once. V is TRBV7-3 and J is TRBJ1-2; 10 bases map to TRBD1. The ends lost 5 bases at V and 8 bases at J; junction bases unmatched: 5. The CDR3 extends over 13 amino acids. Germline V gives CDR1 SGHTA, CDR2 FQGTGA. For the CDR3, the DNA is TGTGCCAGCAGCCCCGGGACAGGGGTAGGCTACACCTTC. Translated, it gives CASSPGTGVGYTF. Drawing the rest from reference TRBV7-3 and TRBJ1-2, the complete variable domain is GAGVSQTPSNKVTEKGKYVELRCDPISGHTALYWYRQSLGQGPEFLIYFQGTGAADDSGLPNDRFFAVRPEGSVSTLKIQRTERGDSAVYLCASSPGTGVGYTFGSGTRLTVV.

A single count supports this clone. The CDR3 sequence is CASSKVFYGYTF. CDR3 bases: TGTGCCAGCAGCAAAGTCTTCTATGGCTACACCTTC. The chain combines TRBV21-1 with TRBJ1-2. TRBV21-1 is recorded as a pseudogene. The CDR3 consists of 12 residues.

This chain joins TRBV19 and TRBJ1-3; tentative D call: TRBD1 (6 bases). CDR1 and CDR2 (germline): LNHDA, SQIVND (reference sequence). This CDR3 region has 19 residues. Between the trimmed V and J ends, which lost 0 bases and 1 base, there was a span of 19 bases. CDR3 loop: CASSIEDLRGASSGNTIYF. The DNA for the CDR3 is TGTGCCAGTAGTATAGAAGACTTGCGGGGGGCATCGTCTGGAAACACCATATATTTT.